A selection of T cell receptor beta chains follows, all from one sample in a study of blood T cell repertoires in COVID-19. Repertoires were generated with immunoSEQ multiplex PCR, while TCRdb's copy carries only in-frame clones and drops some. The sample gives over 200,000 clones, 80% to 90% of which show up once; about 1.5% is in the top ten. What was sequenced was peripheral blood. The receptors stem from a man aged 18 to 30 with active or convalescent COVID-19. Both conserved end residues are part of each CDR3. D genes are given only for firm matches. Rows may omit the clone size; those that give it use once, few, many or a size class.

TRBJ1-3 | TRBV7-6 | TRBD1 | NA | TGTGCCAGCAGTCGAGGGACAGGGGGAGGAAACACCATATATTTT | CASSRGTGGGNTIYF
TRBJ2-3 | TRBV5-4 | TRBD2 | NA | TGTGCCAGCGGACGGGAGGGCGGCACAGATACGCAGTATTTT | CASGREGGTDTQYF
TRBJ1-1 | TRBV28 | NA | NA | TGTGCCAGCAGTTTATGGGGCAGTGAAGCTTTCTTT | CASSLWGSEAFF
TRBJ1-6 | TRBV28 | TRBD1 | NA | TGTGCCAGCAGAAACAGGGACAGTAATTCACCCCTCCACTTT | CASRNRDSNSPLHF
TRBJ1-6 | TRBV6-2/TRBV6-3 | NA | NA | TGTGCCAGCAGTCGTTTGGGGCCTTATAATTCACCCCTCCACTTT | CASSRLGPYNSPLHF
TRBJ2-2 | TRBV5-4 | TRBD2 | NA | TGTGCCAGCCAACTCGGGGGGAAGGGAGGCACCGGGGAGCTGTTTTTT | CASQLGGKGGTGELFF
TRBJ2-3 | TRBV18 | TRBD1 | NA | TGTGCCAGCTCACCGCGGACAGGCTTCACAGATACGCAGTATTTT | CASSPRTGFTDTQYF
TRBJ2-7 | TRBV15 | TRBD1 | NA | TGTGCCACCAGCAGAGGGGACAGTCCCTCCTACGAGCAGTACTTC | CATSRGDSPSYEQYF
TRBJ2-7 | TRBV2 | TRBD1 | NA | TGTGCCAGCCTTCCGGGACAGGGGAACGAGCAGTACTTC | CASLPGQGNEQYF
TRBJ1-1 | TRBV7-8 | NA | NA | TGTGCCAGCAGCTCCACGGGGGGGAACACTGAAGCTTTCTTT | CASSSTGGNTEAFF
TRBJ1-1 | TRBV19 | NA | NA | TGTGCCAGTACTCGGATACTGGGAGGGGGCACTGAAGCTTTCTTT | CASTRILGGGTEAFF
TRBJ2-1 | TRBV5-4 | NA | NA | TGTGCCAGCAGACCCGGCGGCAGGGATGAGCAGTTCTTC | CASRPGGRDEQFF
TRBJ2-5 | TRBV30 | TRBD1 | NA | TGTGCCTGGAGCCAGGGGACAGGGGGGACCACCCAGTACTTC | CAWSQGTGGTTQYF
TRBJ1-1 | TRBV12-5 | TRBD1 | once | TGTGCTAGTGGTTTGGTACAGGGGGCGACTGAAGCTTTCTTT | CASGLVQGATEAFF
TRBJ1-2 | TRBV4-1 | TRBD1 | few | TGCGCCAGCAGCCAAGAACAGGGGGGTAATGGCTACACCTTC | CASSQEQGGNGYTF
TRBJ2-1 | TRBV19 | TRBD2 | NA | TGTGCCAGTAACGCGGGAGGGAGCTCCTACAATGAGCAGTTCTTC | CASNAGGSSYNEQFF